This T cell receptor beta chain was documented in a study of shared clonotypes between healthy human individuals. Looking at the study overall: CD4 naive cells filled three plates per donor, CD4 memory three, CD8 naive two and CD8 memory one. The study, taken as a whole, reports: Expectations were that clonotype sharing among donors would be affected by sequencing depth.

Clones were sequenced by immunoSEQ multiplex PCR, and TCRdb holds only the in-frame ones, with some missing. The table shows under 850,000 clones, with roughly 72% occurring only once. Points on this clone: The antigen is undetermined.

The V gene lost 1 base and the J gene lost 3 bases, with 12 bases spanning the gap. CDR1 is KGHSH, CDR2 LQKENI, per germline. This CDR3 is 15 amino acids long. This sequence was found in a young woman in good health. The rearrangement links TRBV18 to TRBJ1-2; tentatively, D is TRBD1 (5 bases). Sequencing was performed on memory CD4+ T cells sorted from blood. This sample's subset: CD45RA-negative fraction. The CDR3 sequence: CASSPRGERHYGYTF. The CDR3 DNA follows: TGTGCCAGCTCACCACGAGGGGAAAGACACTATGGCTACACCTTC.